The sequence of this T cell receptor (beta chain) was determined in a study of blood T cell repertoires in COVID-19. The V gene lost 2 bases and the J gene lost 2 bases, with 15 bases spanning the gap. The CDR3 runs to 16 residues. CDR1 and CDR2 (germline): LGHDT, YNNKEL (reference sequence). Original processing methods: Researchers report that nucleated cell counts were estimated from reference gene primer amplification. Sequenced by immunoSEQ multiplex PCR; TCRdb stores in-frame clones only, minus some. V and J calls and clone size are as listed in that table; D and trimming were resolved from the DNA. The repertoire has about 170,000 clones, roughly 80% of them found once; the top ten carry approximately 10%.

What was sequenced was peripheral blood. V usage is TRBV3-1 (or the pseudogene TRBV3-2) and J usage is TRBJ1-2, with D perhaps TRBD1 (6 bases). The sequence was collected from a man aged 70 or older with active or convalescent COVID-19. The DNA for the CDR3 is TGTGCCAGCAGCCAATACGGGCCCCAGGGGAACTATGGCTACACCTTC. Translated: CASSQYGPQGNYGYTF.